The 3 T cell receptor beta chains reported below all come from one sample, sequenced in a study of cytomegalovirus exposure and HLA in healthy donors. A multiplex PCR was run with 60 Vbeta primers and 13 Jbeta primers. Generated by immunoSEQ multiplex PCR, the TCRdb table keeps only in-frame clones and is missing some. The sample comprises around 150,000 clones, 73% of which are singletons, and under 15% rests with the top ten. The sequenced material came from PBMCs. Receptor source: a human donor in good health.

The chain joins TRBV9 to TRBJ2-1, with D possibly matching TRBD2 (6 bases). The CDR3 totals 15 residues. The germline V and J ends were trimmed by 0 bases and 6 bases, with 13 bases remaining between them. Germline lookup yields CDR1 SGDLS and CDR2 YYNGEE. CDR3 in amino acids: CASSVDGSHGNEQFF. CDR3 nucleotide sequence: TGTGCCAGCAGCGTAGACGGGAGTCACGGCAATGAGCAGTTCTTC.

This clone appeared a few times. The V and J genes are TRBV15 and TRBJ2-7; D gene ambiguous. CDR3 length: 13 residues. V was clipped by 0 bases and J by 4 bases, with 7 bases between them. Germline values: CDR1 LNHNV, CDR2 YYDKDF (reference sequence). The CDR3 nucleotides are TGTGCCACCAGCAGAGATCCGAGATACGAGCAGTACTTC. This sequence encodes CATSRDPRYEQYF. Full variable domain (rest looked up from reference TRBV15 and TRBJ2-7): DAMVIQNPRYQVTQFGKPVTLSCSQTLNHNVMYWYQQKSSQAPKLLFHYYDKDFNNEADTPDNFQSRRPNTSFCFLDIRSPGLGDTAMYLCATSRDPRYEQYFGPGTRLTVT.

This chain connects TRBV5-5 to TRBJ1-4; D perhaps matches TRBD1 (5 bases). The V gene lost 0 bases and the J gene lost 5 bases, with 11 bases spanning the gap. The CDR3 consists of 15 residues. Germline-derived CDR1 and CDR2 are SGHKS and YYEKEE (reference sequence). This CDR3 is CASSLAGTGNEKLFF. CDR3 DNA sequence: TGTGCCAGCAGCTTGGCCGGAACAGGAAATGAAAAACTGTTTTTT.